This T cell receptor beta chain was profiled in a study of PD-1 blockade in mismatch repair-deficient tumors. The CDR3 totals 15 residues. Germline V CDR1 and CDR2: SGHNT, YENEEA. With 5 bases removed from V and 1 base from J, the gap between germline ends came to 11 bases. This clone was seen only once. Libraries were prepared by immunoSEQ multiplex PCR; TCRdb keeps only in-frame clonotypes and omits some of them. The sample yields some 51,000 clones, 81% seen once. The sample in question was peripheral blood, obtained roughly 19 weeks after starting pembrolizumab. The TCR was taken from an adult with mismatch repair-deficient cancer. The gene calls are TRBV11-3 and TRBJ2-2, with D maybe TRBD1 (5 bases). The CDR3 here is CASSAWGGNTGELFF. As DNA, the CDR3 is TGTGCCAGCAGCGCTTGGGGCGGGAACACCGGGGAGCTGTTTTTT.